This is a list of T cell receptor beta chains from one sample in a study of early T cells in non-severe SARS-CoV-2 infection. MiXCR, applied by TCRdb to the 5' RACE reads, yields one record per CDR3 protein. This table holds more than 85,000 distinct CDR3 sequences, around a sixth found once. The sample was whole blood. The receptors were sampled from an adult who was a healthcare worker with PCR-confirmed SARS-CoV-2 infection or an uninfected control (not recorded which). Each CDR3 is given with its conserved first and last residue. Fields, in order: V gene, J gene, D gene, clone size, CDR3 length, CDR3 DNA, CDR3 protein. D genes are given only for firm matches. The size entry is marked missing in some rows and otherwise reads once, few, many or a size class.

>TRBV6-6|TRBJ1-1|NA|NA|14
TGTGCCAGCAGTCACGTAACGGGGGGCACTGAAGCTTTCTTT
CASSHVTGGTEAFF
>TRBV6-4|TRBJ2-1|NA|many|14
TGTGCCAGCAGTGACTATGACGGAAACAATGAGCAGTTCTTC
CASSDYDGNNEQFF
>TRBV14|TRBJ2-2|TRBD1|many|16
TGTGCCAGCAGCCAAGGGACAGGGATTAACACCGGGGAGCTGTTTTTT
CASSQGTGINTGELFF
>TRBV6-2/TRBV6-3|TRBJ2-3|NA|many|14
TGTGCCAGCAGGGGGCTACACGGCACAGATACGCAGTATTTT
CASRGLHGTDTQYF
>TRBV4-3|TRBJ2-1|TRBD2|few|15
TGCGCCAGCAGCCAACTAGCGGGAGAGTACAATGAGCAGTTCTTC
CASSQLAGEYNEQFF
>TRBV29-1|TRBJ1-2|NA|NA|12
TGCAGCGTTACGACAGGAAGGTATGGCTACACCTTC
CSVTTGRYGYTF
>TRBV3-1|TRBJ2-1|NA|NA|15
TGTGCCAGCAGCCAAGGGAGCAAGACCGCCGGAGAGCAGTTCTTC
CASSQGSKTAGEQFF
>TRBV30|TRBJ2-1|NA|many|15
TGTGCCTGCCCCAAGGGGCGGTATCCCTACAATGAGCAGTTCTTC
CACPKGRYPYNEQFF
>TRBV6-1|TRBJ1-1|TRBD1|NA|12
TGTGCCAGCAGCCTTGGACAGGGGGAAGCTTTCTTT
CASSLGQGEAFF
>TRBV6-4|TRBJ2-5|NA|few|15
TGTGCCAGCAGTGAAGGTGGGGGGAGCGGAGAGACCCAGTACTTC
CASSEGGGSGETQYF
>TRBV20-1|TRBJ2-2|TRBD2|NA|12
TGCAGTGCTAGCGGGAGGCCCGGGGAGCTGTTTTTT
CSASGRPGELFF
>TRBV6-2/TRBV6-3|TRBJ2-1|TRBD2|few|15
TGTGCCAGCAGCCTTCTAGCGGGGCACGGGAATGAGCAGTTCTTC
CASSLLAGHGNEQFF
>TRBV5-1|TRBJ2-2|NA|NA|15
TGCGCCAGCAGCACACCGACGGCGAACACCGGGGAGCTGTTTTTT
CASSTPTANTGELFF
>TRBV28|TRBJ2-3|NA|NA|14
TGTGCCAGCAGTCGACCGACAAGCACAGATACGCAGTATTTT
CASSRPTSTDTQYF
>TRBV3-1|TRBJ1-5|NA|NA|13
TGTGCCAGCAGCGGGACTGAGGATCAGCCCCAGCATTTT
CASSGTEDQPQHF
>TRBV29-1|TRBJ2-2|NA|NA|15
TGCAGCGTGGCCATAACGACTAGGAACACCGGGGAGCTGTTTTTT
CSVAITTRNTGELFF
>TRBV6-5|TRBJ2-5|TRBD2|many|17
TGTGCCAGCAGCCCTCATCGGGGGGGGCCCTCTCAAGAGACCCAGTACTTC
CASSPHRGGPSQETQYF
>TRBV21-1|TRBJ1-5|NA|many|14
TGTGCCAGCAGCAAAAATCTAAGGGATCAGCCCCAGCATTTT
CASSKNLRDQPQHF
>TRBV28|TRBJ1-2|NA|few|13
TGTGCCAGCAGTTTATCAGGGGAGCGAGGCTACACCTTC
CASSLSGERGYTF
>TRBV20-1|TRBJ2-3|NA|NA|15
TGCAGTGCTACCCTGGGCAGGGGCTTACCAGATACGCAGTATTTT
CSATLGRGLPDTQYF
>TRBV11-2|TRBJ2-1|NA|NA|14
TGTGCCAGCAGCTTAGCCTCGGGCACAAATGAGCAGTTCTTC
CASSLASGTNEQFF
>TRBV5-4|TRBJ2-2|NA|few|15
TGTGCCAGCAGCTTGGCCGGACTATACACCGGGGAGCTGTTTTTT
CASSLAGLYTGELFF
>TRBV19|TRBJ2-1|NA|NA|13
TGTGCCAGTAGCTTTGGGGGTAGCAATGAGCAGTTCTTC
CASSFGGSNEQFF
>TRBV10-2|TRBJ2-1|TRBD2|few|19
TGCGCCAGCAGTGTGAGAGGTCTCTTTCCCCCGATTAGCGGGAATGAGCAGTTCTTC
CASSVRGLFPPISGNEQFF
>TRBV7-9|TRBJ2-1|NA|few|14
TGTGCCAGCAGCTCCCGGGACGGTTACAATGAGCAGTTCTTC
CASSSRDGYNEQFF
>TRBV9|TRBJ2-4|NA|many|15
TGTGCCAGCAGCGTCGGAGGGTCGGCCAAAAACATTCAGTACTTC
CASSVGGSAKNIQYF
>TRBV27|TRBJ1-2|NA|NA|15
TGTGCCAGCAGCCCCAGCCGCACAAATAACTATGGCTACACCTTC
CASSPSRTNNYGYTF
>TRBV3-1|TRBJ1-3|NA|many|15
TGTGCCAGCAGCCTAATCCAGGGGAACGGAAACACCATATATTTT
CASSLIQGNGNTIYF
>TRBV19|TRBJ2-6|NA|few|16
TGTGCCAGTAGTATAGGTCCCCTCCCTGGGGCCAACGTCCTGACTTTC
CASSIGPLPGANVLTF
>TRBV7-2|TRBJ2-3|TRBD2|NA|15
TGTGCCAGCAGCCCCGAAGGGAGGGCGGTTGATACGCAGTATTTT
CASSPEGRAVDTQYF
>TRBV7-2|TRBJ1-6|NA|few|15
TGTGCCAGCAGCTTTGGTAATCCCGGGGGTTCACCCCTCCACTTT
CASSFGNPGGSPLHF
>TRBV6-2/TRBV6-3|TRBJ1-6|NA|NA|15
TGTGCCAGCAGTTACTCTTTAACAGGGAATTCACCCCTCCACTTT
CASSYSLTGNSPLHF
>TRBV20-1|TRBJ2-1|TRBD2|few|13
TGCAGTGCTCCTCTAGCGGGGGGAAATGAGCAGTTCTTC
CSAPLAGGNEQFF
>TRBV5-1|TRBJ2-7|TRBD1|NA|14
TGCGCCAGCAGCAGGAGCGGACAGGGAACCGAGCAGTACTTC
CASSRSGQGTEQYF
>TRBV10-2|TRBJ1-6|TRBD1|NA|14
TGCGCCACCTCGGGACAGGGTTTTCGCTCACCCCTCCACTTT
CATSGQGFRSPLHF
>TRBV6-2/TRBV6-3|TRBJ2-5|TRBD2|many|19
TGTGCCAGCAGCAAAACTAGCAGAGAACGGGGGGGCCACGAAGAGACCCAGTACTTC
CASSKTSRERGGHEETQYF
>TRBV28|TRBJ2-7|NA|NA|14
TGTGCCAGCAGTTCCCCGCGGAGGGGCTACGAGCAGTACTTC
CASSSPRRGYEQYF
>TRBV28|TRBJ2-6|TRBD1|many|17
TGTGCCAGCAGCTCGGGACAGTTTCTCGCTGGGGCCAACGTCCTGACTTTC
CASSSGQFLAGANVLTF
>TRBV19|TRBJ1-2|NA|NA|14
TGTGCCAGTAGTATAGAGGGGGCGATCGGTGGCTACACCTTC
CASSIEGAIGGYTF
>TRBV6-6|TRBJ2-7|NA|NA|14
TGTGCCAGCAGTTATGGTCCCCCCATCTTCGAGCAGTACTTC
CASSYGPPIFEQYF
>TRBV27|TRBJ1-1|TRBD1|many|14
TGTGCCAGCAGTTGGGGGGGACAGGTTACTGAAGCTTTCTTT
CASSWGGQVTEAFF
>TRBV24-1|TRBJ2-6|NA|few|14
TGTGCCACCACCCACCGCTCTGGGGCCAACGTCCTGACTTTC
CATTHRSGANVLTF
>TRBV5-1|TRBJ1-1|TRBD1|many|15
TGCGCCAGCAGCTGGAAACAGGGGGCAGACACTGAAGCTTTCTTT
CASSWKQGADTEAFF
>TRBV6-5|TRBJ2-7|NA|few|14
TGTGCCAGCAGCCGTAACCGGGATAGCTACGAGCAGTACTTC
CASSRNRDSYEQYF
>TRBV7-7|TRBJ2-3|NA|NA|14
TGTGCTAGCAGACACGGGGGAAGCACAGATACGCAGTATTTT
CASRHGGSTDTQYF
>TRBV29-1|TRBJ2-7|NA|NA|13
TGCAGCGTTGTCTCTGGGGGGACCTACGAGCAGTACTTC
CSVVSGGTYEQYF